This T cell receptor beta chain is drawn from a study of blood T cells in healthy people across ages. Study-level results: Getting older went along with TCR beta diversity per million T cells dropping roughly linearly.

Then a second PCR, running about 7 to 11 cycles, was carried out with a sample-barcoded 5' primer and a J-beta primer mix. Every molecule of cDNA carried a tag from a template-switch adaptor with 12 random nucleotides. The study obtained at least 3 million CDR3-containing paired-end reads from every sample. TCRdb re-called the 5' RACE reads with MiXCR, one entry per CDR3 protein. The sample lists around 1.5 million distinct CDR3 sequences, around 59% seen once, with over 5.5% in the top ten. CDR3 length: 13 residues. The V and J ends lost 1 base and 6 bases respectively, with 10 bases between them. The germline CDR1 and CDR2 sequences are MNHEY and SMNVEV (reference sequence). It was 8 to 10 milliliters of peripheral blood that were drawn from each donor. There are many counts of this clonotype. Its antigen remains unknown.

This sequence originates from a man aged 18 to 29 in good health. This chain uses TRBV27 with TRBJ2-7; D tentatively fits TRBD1 or TRBD2 (5 bases each). The sample consisted of blood. This chain's CDR3 is CASSLFGTSEQYF. The DNA for the CDR3 is TGTGCCAGCAGTTTATTCGGGACGAGCGAGCAGTACTTC.